The clone carrying this T cell receptor (beta chain) was detected once. V was clipped by 1 base and J by 7 bases; unmatched bases: 6. Germline V gene sequence: CDR1 PRHDT, CDR2 FYEKMQ (reference sequence). This CDR3 has 14 amino acids. The sample belongs to a study of blood T cell repertoires in COVID-19. Study as a whole: Sites in the United States, Italy and Spain provided acute and convalescent COVID-19 samples.

The protocol was immunoSEQ multiplex PCR, while the TCRdb copy is restricted to in-frame clones and leaves out a portion. This repertoire shows some 350,000 clones, around 87% found once; its top ten account for 6% to 7%. Material: peripheral blood. The sequence came from a woman between 45 and 65 years old with COVID-19, enrolled during active disease. This rearrangement joins TRBV13 to TRBJ2-5; 7 nucleotides align to TRBD2. The CDR3 bases are TGTGCCAGCAGCTTAGAGACGGGGGGTAGGACCCAGTACTTC. Translation gives CASSLETGGRTQYF.